The 27 T cell receptor beta chains below all came from one sample that was sequenced in a study of T cell changes during pregnancy in multiple sclerosis. Generated by immunoSEQ multiplex PCR, the TCRdb table keeps only in-frame clones and is missing some. In the table there are roughly 110,000 clones, 91% of which are singletons. The specimen was peripheral blood, collected before pregnancy. These receptors all stem from a female donor with multiple sclerosis, enrolled in a pregnancy study.

Only a few counts were recorded for this clone. The genes are TRBV30 and TRBJ2-1; tentative D call: TRBD2 (6 bases). Germline-derived CDR1 and CDR2 are GTSNPN and SVGIG (reference sequence). V lost 8 bases to trimming and J lost 6 bases, with 11 bases between them. The CDR3 is made up of 11 amino acids. Written as DNA, the CDR3 is TGTGCCCTCCCCGGGGGCAATGAGCAGTTCTTC. It is translated as CALPGGNEQFF.

In this sample, this clone turned up once. The chain links TRBV6-5 to TRBJ2-2; TRBD1 matches 7 bases. The trim removed 4 bases at V and 4 bases at J, leaving 6 bases unmatched. Germline CDR1 and CDR2: MNHEY and SVGAGI. The CDR3 contains 15 residues. The CDR3 coding sequence is TGTGCCAGCAGTTCTACAGGGGAAGGCACCGGGGAGCTGTTTTTT. It codes for CASSSTGEGTGELFF.

This clone was observed a single time. This rearrangement joins TRBV10-3 to TRBJ1-1; perhaps TRBD1 as D (6 bases). Per germline, CDR1 ENHRY and CDR2 SYGVKD. This CDR3 has 18 residues. V lost 0 bases and J 6 bases, leaving 23 bases between the germline ends. The CDR3 reads CAISESNRVRNTLPEAFF. The DNA for the CDR3 is TGTGCCATCAGTGAGTCGAACAGGGTGAGGAACACTTTACCTGAAGCTTTCTTT.

This sequence joins TRBV15 and TRBJ2-1; TRBD2 matches 9 bases. Trimming at V came to 1 base and at J to 9 bases, leaving 1 base not matched to a gene. The CDR3 spans 13 residues. Germline CDR1 is LNHNV and CDR2 is YYDKDF (reference sequence). The CDR3 spells CATSRGRGGEQFF. CDR3 coding DNA: TGTGCCACCAGCAGAGGGCGGGGGGGTGAGCAGTTCTTC.

The chain is built from TRBV7-6 and TRBJ2-5, with D possibly matching TRBD1 (6 bases). The CDR3 covers 18 residues. V was clipped by 5 bases and J by 2 bases, with 24 bases between them. Germline V gene lookup returns CDR1 SGHVS and CDR2 FNYEAQ. CDR3 coding DNA: TGTGCCAGCAGCCTCCGGGACATGCCCCCCGGTGGTCAAGAGACCCAGTACTTC. Amino acid sequence: CASSLRDMPPGGQETQYF.

In this sample, this clone turned up a few times. This rearrangement joins TRBV30 to TRBJ2-4; tentatively, D is TRBD2 (5 bases). Deletions cut 0 bases from V and 7 bases from J, with 13 bases between. Germline lookup yields CDR1 GTSNPN and CDR2 SVGIG (reference sequence). The CDR3 consists of 14 residues. In DNA, the CDR3 is TGTGCCTGGAGTGTACAACGGGGTGGGAACATTCAGTACTTC. Encoded protein: CAWSVQRGGNIQYF.

The CDR3 nucleotides are TGCGCCAGCAGCCAGACGGACAGGGTGACAGATACGCAGTATTTT. Residues: CASSQTDRVTDTQYF. The genes are TRBV5-1 and TRBJ2-3; 8 bases are a match to TRBD1. This CDR3 region has 15 residues. Germline loops: CDR1 SGHRS, CDR2 YFSETQ. The V and J ends lost 4 bases and 3 bases, in that order; junction bases with no gene match: 7.

The chain uses TRBV7-6 and TRBJ2-2, with 11 bases fitting TRBD2. V lost 4 bases and J lost 4; bases outside the gene matches: 5. Germline V CDR1 and CDR2: SGHVS, FNYEAQ. The CDR3 has 16 amino acids. CDR3 sequence (DNA): TGTGCCAGCAGCTCGCTAGCGGGGGGTTCCACCGGGGAGCTGTTTTTT. Amino acids: CASSSLAGGSTGELFF.

V and J are TRBV27 and TRBJ1-1, with a tentative D call TRBD1 (6 bases). Germline V gives CDR1 MNHEY, CDR2 SMNVEV (reference sequence). CDR3 length equals 12 residues. V gave up 3 bases and J gave up 7 bases, with 9 bases separating them. The CDR3 DNA reads TGTGCCAGCAGTTTGCGAGGGGGTGAAGCTTTCTTT. Translated, it gives CASSLRGGEAFF.

J is TRBJ2-5 and V is TRBV20-1; D not resolved. The germline V gene encodes CDR1 DFQATT and CDR2 SNEGSKA (reference sequence). CDR3 length equals 11 residues. V was shortened by 4 bases and J by 5 bases, with 8 bases between the two germline ends. The CDR3 protein is CSANQVETQYF. CDR3 nucleotide sequence: TGCAGTGCTAATCAGGTGGAGACCCAGTACTTC.

This chain uses TRBV9 with TRBJ1-2; 7 bases are a match to TRBD1. Germline CDR1 SGDLS, CDR2 YYNGEE. The CDR3 totals 16 residues. Trimming took 0 bases from V and 3 from J; bases not matched to a gene: 8. This chain's CDR3 is CASSVGGDSTYYGYTF. The DNA of the CDR3 is TGTGCCAGCAGCGTAGGTGGGGACAGCACATACTATGGCTACACCTTC.

V is TRBV21-1 and J is TRBJ1-1; the DNA was not used to check the table's D call, TRBD1. TRBV21-1 has pseudogene status. CDR3 length equals 22 residues. CDR3 nucleotide sequence: TGTGCCAGCAGCAAAGATCGAAAGTGGGACAGCTTATATAGGGTTTTGAACACTGAAGCTTTCTTT. Translation: CASSKDRKWDSLYRVLNTEAFF.

The chain has TRBV11-3 and TRBJ2-1, with a tentative D call TRBD1 (6 bases). From germline, CDR1 is SGHNT and CDR2 YENEEA. The CDR3 is made up of 16 amino acids. V was pared by 4 bases and J by 7 bases, with 20 bases between. CDR3 sequence: CASSSLTTGGRNEQFF. CDR3 DNA: TGTGCCAGCAGCTCCCTAACGACAGGTGGTAGGAATGAGCAGTTCTTC.

This chain connects TRBV6-1 to TRBJ1-2; TRBD1 might be the D (5 bases). This CDR3 region has 14 residues. Germline CDR1 MNHNS, CDR2 SASEGT. Trimming left V 6 bases short and J 2 bases short, with 13 bases between. CDR3: CASRLGGVNYGYTF. CDR3 nucleotides: TGTGCCAGCAGATTGGGAGGGGTGAACTATGGCTACACCTTC.

V usage is TRBV7-9 and J usage is TRBJ2-5; D perhaps matches TRBD1 (5 bases). The germline V gene has CDR1 SEHNR and CDR2 FQNEAQ (reference sequence). V was pared by 1 base and J by 2 bases, with 11 bases between. This CDR3 is built from 15 residues. The CDR3 loop is CASSLDWTIQETQYF. For the CDR3, the DNA is TGTGCCAGCAGCTTAGACTGGACAATACAAGAGACCCAGTACTTC.

This clone was observed a single time. The chain's CDR3 is CASRELAGEQFF. Here the CDR3 DNA reads TGTGCCAGCCGTGAGCTAGCGGGAGAGCAGTTCTTC. V gene TRBV28 combines with J gene TRBJ2-1; 9 positions agree with TRBD2. CDR1 is MDHEN, CDR2 SYDVKM, per germline. This CDR3 is 12 amino acids long. J was trimmed by 10 bases and V by 8 bases; bases with no gene match: 6.

The rearrangement links TRBV19 to TRBJ1-4, with D maybe TRBD1 (6 bases). Trimming took off 5 bases at V and 8 bases at J, with 18 bases between the two ends. CDR3 length: 15 amino acids. Germline-derived CDR1 and CDR2 are LNHDA and SQIVND (reference sequence). This CDR3 reads CASSERTDGEEKLFF. In nucleotides, the CDR3 is TGTGCCAGTAGTGAACGGACAGACGGTGAGGAAAAACTGTTTTTT.

This clone has only a few counts. This chain connects TRBV27 to TRBJ2-7; D not resolved. This CDR3 is built from 14 residues. Germline V gene data show CDR1 as MNHEY and CDR2 as SMNVEV (reference sequence). V lost 2 bases and J 3 bases, leaving 11 bases between the germline ends. The CDR3 spells CASSLRQRHYEQYF. CDR3 DNA sequence: TGTGCCAGCAGTTTACGGCAGAGGCACTACGAGCAGTACTTC.

This sequence joins TRBV28 and TRBJ2-1; 7 positions agree with TRBD2. Trimming removed 1 base from V and 5 bases from J; junction bases left unmatched: 8. This CDR3 comprises 16 residues. Germline loops: CDR1 MDHEN, CDR2 SYDVKM. The CDR3 DNA follows: TGTGCCAGCAGTTTATTCGGCGGGAGTGGGGACAATGAGCAGTTCTTC. Its translation: CASSLFGGSGDNEQFF.

This chain connects TRBV5-1 to TRBJ1-1; 8 bases are a match to TRBD1. This CDR3 spans 15 amino acids. Losses at the gene ends were 5 bases for V and 4 bases for J; bases not matched to a gene: 10. From germline, CDR1 is SGHRS and CDR2 YFSETQ. The CDR3 is CASRPDRAILTEAFF. CDR3 DNA sequence: TGCGCCAGCAGACCGGACAGGGCGATCCTCACTGAAGCTTTCTTT. The full variable domain, its missing parts supplied by reference TRBV5-1 and TRBJ1-1, is KAGVTQTPRYLIKTRGQQVTLSCSPISGHRSVSWYQQTPGQGLQFLFEYFSETQRNKGNFPGRFSGRQFSNSRSEMNVSTLELGDSALYLCASRPDRAILTEAFFGQGTRLTVV.

V is TRBV28 and J is TRBJ2-3; 12 positions match TRBD1. The germline CDR1 and CDR2 sequences are MDHEN and SYDVKM. The CDR3 has 18 residues. Trimming cost V 3 bases and J 0 bases; bases outside gene matches: 7. In DNA form, the CDR3 reads TGTGCCAGCAGTTTGGGACAGGGGGCCCTTTCTAGCACAGATACGCAGTATTTT. Translating gives CASSLGQGALSSTDTQYF.

The chain joins TRBV5-1 to TRBJ1-1; tentatively, D is TRBD1 (5 bases). The CDR3 contains 17 residues. The germline gives CDR1 SGHRS, CDR2 YFSETQ. The V and J ends lost 3 bases and 1 base respectively, with 19 bases between them. For the CDR3, the DNA is TGCGCCAGCAGCTATTACGGGGGTTCTTCGTCGAACACTGAAGCTTTCTTT. It translates to CASSYYGGSSSNTEAFF. Combining the CDR3 with reference TRBV5-1 and TRBJ1-1 gives the whole variable domain KAGVTQTPRYLIKTRGQQVTLSCSPISGHRSVSWYQQTPGQGLQFLFEYFSETQRNKGNFPGRFSGRQFSNSRSEMNVSTLELGDSALYLCASSYYGGSSSNTEAFFGQGTRLTVV.

The sample holds a few counts of this clone. This sequence joins TRBV6-5 and TRBJ2-1, with D perhaps TRBD1 (6 bases). Per germline, CDR1 MNHEY and CDR2 SVGAGI. The CDR3 covers 15 residues. V shed 5 bases and J shed 10 bases, with 21 bases lying between them. CDR3 loop: CASSPHGTLIREQFF. For the CDR3, the DNA is TGTGCCAGCAGTCCGCACGGGACATTGATACGAGAGCAGTTCTTC.

V is TRBV7-3 and J is TRBJ2-1; TRBD2 agrees at 12 bases. Germline trimming cut 1 base from V and 7 bases from J; bases unmatched to any gene: 2. The CDR3 spans 15 residues. Germline-derived CDR1 and CDR2 are SGHTA and FQGTGA. CDR3: CASSLKTSGRNEQFF. The CDR3 nucleotides are TGTGCCAGCAGCTTAAAAACTAGCGGGAGGAATGAGCAGTTCTTC.

The chain employs TRBV9 and TRBJ2-3, with TRBD1 identical over 8 bases. The germline CDR1 and CDR2 sequences are SGDLS and YYNGEE. Germline trimming cut 4 bases from V and 2 bases from J; bases unmatched to any gene: 6. The CDR3 totals 15 residues. As DNA, the CDR3 is TGTGCCAGCAGCTACGGACAGGGATCCACAGATACGCAGTATTTT. This sequence encodes CASSYGQGSTDTQYF.

V usage is TRBV15 and J usage is TRBJ2-1, with 7 bases fitting TRBD2. Unmatched junction bases numbered 10, after V lost 5 bases and J lost 9 bases. The CDR3 runs 14 residues. Germline CDR1 is LNHNV and CDR2 is YYDKDF (reference sequence). CDR3 amino acids: CATSGTGRRGEQFF. The CDR3 coding sequence is TGTGCCACCAGCGGCACCGGGAGGAGAGGTGAGCAGTTCTTC.

The V gene is TRBV7-7, the J gene TRBJ2-5, with D possibly being TRBD2 (6 bases). In germline, CDR1 is SSHAT, CDR2 FNYEAQ (reference sequence). Trimming removed 5 bases from V and 1 base from J, with 11 bases in between. CDR3 length: 14 residues. The CDR3 reads CASSPGGPQETQYF. CDR3 coding DNA: TGTGCCAGCAGCCCCGGGGGTCCCCAAGAGACCCAGTACTTC.